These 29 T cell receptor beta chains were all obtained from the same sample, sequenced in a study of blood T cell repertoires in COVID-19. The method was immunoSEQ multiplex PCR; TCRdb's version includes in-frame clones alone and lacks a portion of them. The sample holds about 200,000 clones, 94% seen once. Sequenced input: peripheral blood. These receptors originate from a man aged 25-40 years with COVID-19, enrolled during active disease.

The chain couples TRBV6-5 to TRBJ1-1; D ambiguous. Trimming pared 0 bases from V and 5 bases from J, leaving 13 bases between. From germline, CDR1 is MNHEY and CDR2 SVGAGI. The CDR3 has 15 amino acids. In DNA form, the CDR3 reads TGTGCCAGCAGTTACTCATATGACTCGGGGACTGAAGCTTTCTTT. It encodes CASSYSYDSGTEAFF.

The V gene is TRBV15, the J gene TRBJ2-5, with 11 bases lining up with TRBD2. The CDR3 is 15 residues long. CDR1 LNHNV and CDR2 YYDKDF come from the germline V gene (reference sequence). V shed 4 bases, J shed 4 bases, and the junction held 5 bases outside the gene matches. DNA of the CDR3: TGTGCCACCAGCACTCGACTAGCGGGGCTAGAGACCCAGTACTTC. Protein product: CATSTRLAGLETQYF.

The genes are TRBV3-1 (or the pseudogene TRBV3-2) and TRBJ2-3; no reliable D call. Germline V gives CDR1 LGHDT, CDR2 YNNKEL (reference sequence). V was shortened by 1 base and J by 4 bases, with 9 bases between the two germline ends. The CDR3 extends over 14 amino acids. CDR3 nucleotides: TGTGCCAGCAGCCAAGGTACCGGTTCAGATACGCAGTATTTT. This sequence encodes CASSQGTGSDTQYF.

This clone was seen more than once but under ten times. The CDR3 DNA sequence: TGTGCCAGCAGTGTTGAGAGCTCCTACAATGAGCAGTTCTTC. Its protein product is CASSVESSYNEQFF. The chain recombines TRBV6-4 with TRBJ2-1; D gene uncertain. Germline CDR1 MRHNA, CDR2 SNTAGT. Trimming left V 4 bases short and J 0 bases short, with 7 bases between. This CDR3 comprises 14 residues.

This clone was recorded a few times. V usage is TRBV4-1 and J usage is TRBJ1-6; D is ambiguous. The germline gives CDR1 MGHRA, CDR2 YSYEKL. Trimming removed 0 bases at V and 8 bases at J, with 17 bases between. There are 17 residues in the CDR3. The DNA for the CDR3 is TGCGCCAGCAGCCAAGATTTGGGAAGAATCGGGGATTCACCCCTCCACTTT. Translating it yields CASSQDLGRIGDSPLHF.

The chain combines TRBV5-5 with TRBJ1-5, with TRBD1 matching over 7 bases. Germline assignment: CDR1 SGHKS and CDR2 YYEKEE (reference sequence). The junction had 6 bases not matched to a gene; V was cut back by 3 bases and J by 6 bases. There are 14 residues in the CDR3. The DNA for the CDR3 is TGTGCCAGCAGCTCCCAGGGGGGAGGTCAGCCCCAGCATTTT. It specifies CASSSQGGGQPQHF.

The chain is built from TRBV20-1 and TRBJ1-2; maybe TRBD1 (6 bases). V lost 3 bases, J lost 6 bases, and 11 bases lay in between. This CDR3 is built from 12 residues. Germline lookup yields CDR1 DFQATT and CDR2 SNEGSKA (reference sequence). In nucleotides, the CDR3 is TGCAGTGCTAGTCTGGACAGCAATGGCTACACCTTC. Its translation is CSASLDSNGYTF.

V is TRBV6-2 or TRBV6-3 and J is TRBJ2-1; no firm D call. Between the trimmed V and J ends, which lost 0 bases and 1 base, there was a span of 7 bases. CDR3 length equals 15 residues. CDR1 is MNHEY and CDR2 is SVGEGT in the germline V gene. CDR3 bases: TGTGCCAGCAGTTACTCTCCGGGTTCCTACAATGAGCAGTTCTTC. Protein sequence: CASSYSPGSYNEQFF.

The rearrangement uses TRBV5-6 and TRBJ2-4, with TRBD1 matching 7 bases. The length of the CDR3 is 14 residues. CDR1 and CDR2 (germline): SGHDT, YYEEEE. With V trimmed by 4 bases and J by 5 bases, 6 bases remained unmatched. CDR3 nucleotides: TGTGCCAGCAGCCCCGGGACAGCGGAAAACATTCAGTACTTC. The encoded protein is CASSPGTAENIQYF. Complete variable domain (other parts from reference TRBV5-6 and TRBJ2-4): DAGVTQSPTHLIKTRGQQVTLRCSPKSGHDTVSWYQQALGQGPQFIFQYYEEEERQRGNFPDRFSGHQFPNYSSELNVNALLLGDSALYLCASSPGTAENIQYFGAGTRLSVL.

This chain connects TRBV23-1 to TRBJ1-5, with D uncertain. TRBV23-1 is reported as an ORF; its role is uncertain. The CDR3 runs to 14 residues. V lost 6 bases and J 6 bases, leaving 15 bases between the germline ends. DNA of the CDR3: TGCGCCAGCAGCCGGGAAAGTATAGGTCAGCCCCAGCATTTT. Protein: CASSRESIGQPQHF.

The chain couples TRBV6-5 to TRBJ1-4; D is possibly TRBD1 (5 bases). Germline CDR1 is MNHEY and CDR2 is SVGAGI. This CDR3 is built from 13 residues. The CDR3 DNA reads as TGTGCTCCCGGGGGGGAGGGTGGCGAAAAACTGTTTTTT. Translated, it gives CAPGGEGGEKLFF.

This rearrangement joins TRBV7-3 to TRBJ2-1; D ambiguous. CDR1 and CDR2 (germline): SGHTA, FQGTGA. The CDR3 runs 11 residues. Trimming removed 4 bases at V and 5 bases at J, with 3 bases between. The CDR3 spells CASSSNNEQFF. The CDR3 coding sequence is TGTGCCAGCAGCTCAAACAATGAGCAGTTCTTC.

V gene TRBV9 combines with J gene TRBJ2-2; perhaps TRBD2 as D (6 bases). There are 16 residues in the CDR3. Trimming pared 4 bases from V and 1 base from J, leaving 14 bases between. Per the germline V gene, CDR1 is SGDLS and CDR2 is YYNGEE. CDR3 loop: CASSTRTTMNTGELFF. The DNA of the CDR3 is TGTGCCAGCAGCACGAGGACTACTATGAACACCGGGGAGCTGTTTTTT.

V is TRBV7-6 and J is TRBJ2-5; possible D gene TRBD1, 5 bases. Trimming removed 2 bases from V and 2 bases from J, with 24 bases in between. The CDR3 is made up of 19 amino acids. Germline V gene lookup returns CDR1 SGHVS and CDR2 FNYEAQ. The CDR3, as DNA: TGTGCCAGCAGCTTATACGGATCTCACCCAGGGTTTCCACAAGAGACCCAGTACTTC. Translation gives CASSLYGSHPGFPQETQYF. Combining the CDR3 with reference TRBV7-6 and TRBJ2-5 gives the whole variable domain GAGVSQSPRYKVTKRGQDVALRCDPISGHVSLYWYRQALGQGPEFLTYFNYEAQQDKSGLPNDRFSAERPEGSISTLTIQRTEQRDSAMYRCASSLYGSHPGFPQETQYFGPGTRLLVL.

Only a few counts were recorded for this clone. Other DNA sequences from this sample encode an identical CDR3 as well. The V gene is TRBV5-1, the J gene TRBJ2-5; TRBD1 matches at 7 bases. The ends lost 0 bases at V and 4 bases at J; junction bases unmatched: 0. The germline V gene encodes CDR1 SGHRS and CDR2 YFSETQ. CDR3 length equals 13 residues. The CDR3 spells CASSLGQGETQYF. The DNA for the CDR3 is TGCGCCAGCAGCTTGGGACAGGGAGAGACCCAGTACTTC.

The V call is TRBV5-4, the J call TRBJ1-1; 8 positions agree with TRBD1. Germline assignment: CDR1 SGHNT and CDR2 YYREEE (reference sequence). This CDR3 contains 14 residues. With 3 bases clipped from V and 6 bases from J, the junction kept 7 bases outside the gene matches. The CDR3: CASSSRTGSAEAFF. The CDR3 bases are TGTGCCAGCAGCTCGAGGACAGGGTCCGCTGAAGCTTTCTTT.

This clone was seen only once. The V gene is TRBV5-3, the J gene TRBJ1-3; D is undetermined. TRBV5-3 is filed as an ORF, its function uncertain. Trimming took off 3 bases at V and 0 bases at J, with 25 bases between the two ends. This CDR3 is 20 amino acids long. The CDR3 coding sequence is TGTGCCAGAAGCTACTTTACATCATGGGAACAGACTATCTCTGGAAACACCATATATTTT. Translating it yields CARSYFTSWEQTISGNTIYF.

The DNA for the CDR3 is TGTGCCAGCAGCCCCGGACAGGGTTTCGGACAAGAGACCCAGTACTTC. It codes for CASSPGQGFGQETQYF. The chain has TRBV9 and TRBJ2-5, with 8 bases fitting TRBD1. The germline gives CDR1 SGDLS, CDR2 YYNGEE. The CDR3 runs 16 residues. Germline trimming cut 4 bases from V and 2 bases from J; bases unmatched to any gene: 10.

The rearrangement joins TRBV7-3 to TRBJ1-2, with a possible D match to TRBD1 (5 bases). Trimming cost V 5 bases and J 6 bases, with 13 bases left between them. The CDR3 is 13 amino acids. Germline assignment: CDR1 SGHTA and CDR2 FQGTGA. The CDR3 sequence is CASSPPGLHGYTF. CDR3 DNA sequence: TGTGCCAGCAGCCCGCCAGGGTTGCATGGCTACACCTTC. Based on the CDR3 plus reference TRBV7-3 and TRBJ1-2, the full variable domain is GAGVSQTPSNKVTEKGKYVELRCDPISGHTALYWYRQSLGQGPEFLIYFQGTGAADDSGLPNDRFFAVRPEGSVSTLKIQRTERGDSAVYLCASSPPGLHGYTFGSGTRLTVV.

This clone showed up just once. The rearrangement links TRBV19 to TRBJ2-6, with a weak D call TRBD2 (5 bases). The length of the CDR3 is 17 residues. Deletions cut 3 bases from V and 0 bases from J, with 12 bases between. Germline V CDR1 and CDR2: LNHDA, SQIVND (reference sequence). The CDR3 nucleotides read TGTGCCAGTAGTATGGGAGACGGCAGCTCTGGGGCCAACGTCCTGACTTTC. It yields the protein CASSMGDGSSGANVLTF.

For the CDR3, the DNA is TGCAGTGCTAGTCAGGAATATAGGTCTGAAGCTTTCTTT. This translates into CSASQEYRSEAFF. V and J are TRBV20-1 and TRBJ1-1; no firm D call. The germline gives CDR1 DFQATT, CDR2 SNEGSKA (reference sequence). Trimming removed 3 bases at V and 6 bases at J, with 14 bases between. There are 13 residues in the CDR3.

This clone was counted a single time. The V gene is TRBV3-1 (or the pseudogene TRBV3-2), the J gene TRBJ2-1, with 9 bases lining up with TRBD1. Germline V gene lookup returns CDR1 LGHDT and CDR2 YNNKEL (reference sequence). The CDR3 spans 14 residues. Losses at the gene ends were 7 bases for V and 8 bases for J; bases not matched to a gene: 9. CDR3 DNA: TGTGCCAGCAACCTCCGGGACAGGGACCATGAGCAGTTCTTC. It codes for CASNLRDRDHEQFF.

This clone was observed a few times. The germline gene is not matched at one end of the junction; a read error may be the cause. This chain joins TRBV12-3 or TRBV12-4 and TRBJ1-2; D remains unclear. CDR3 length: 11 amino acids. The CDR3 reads CASSHLGEGEF. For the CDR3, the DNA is TGTGCCAGCAGCCACCTTGGGGAGGGAGAGTTC.

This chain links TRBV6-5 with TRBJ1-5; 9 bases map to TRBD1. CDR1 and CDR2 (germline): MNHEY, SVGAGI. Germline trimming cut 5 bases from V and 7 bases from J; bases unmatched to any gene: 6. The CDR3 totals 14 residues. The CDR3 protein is CASSTRQGGQPQHF. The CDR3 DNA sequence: TGTGCCAGCAGTACCCGACAGGGGGGACAGCCCCAGCATTTT.

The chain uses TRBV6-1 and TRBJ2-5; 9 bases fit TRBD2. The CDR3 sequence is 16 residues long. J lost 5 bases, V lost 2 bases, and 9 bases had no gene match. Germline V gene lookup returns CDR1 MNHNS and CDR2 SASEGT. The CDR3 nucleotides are TGTGCCAGCAGTGAATCCCCGCTAGCGGGGACGGAGACCCAGTACTTC. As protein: CASSESPLAGTETQYF.

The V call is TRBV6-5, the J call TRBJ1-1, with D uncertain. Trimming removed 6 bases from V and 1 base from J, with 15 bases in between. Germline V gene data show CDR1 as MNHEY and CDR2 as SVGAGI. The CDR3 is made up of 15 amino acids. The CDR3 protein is CASRERDSPNTEAFF. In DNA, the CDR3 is TGTGCCAGCAGAGAGAGGGATTCTCCGAACACTGAAGCTTTCTTT.

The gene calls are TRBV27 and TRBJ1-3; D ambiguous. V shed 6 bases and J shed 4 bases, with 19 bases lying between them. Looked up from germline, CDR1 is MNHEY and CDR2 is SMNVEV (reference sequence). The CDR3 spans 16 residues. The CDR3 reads CASRTIGAGGGNTIYF. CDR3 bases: TGTGCCAGCAGAACTATCGGAGCAGGCGGGGGAAACACCATATATTTT.

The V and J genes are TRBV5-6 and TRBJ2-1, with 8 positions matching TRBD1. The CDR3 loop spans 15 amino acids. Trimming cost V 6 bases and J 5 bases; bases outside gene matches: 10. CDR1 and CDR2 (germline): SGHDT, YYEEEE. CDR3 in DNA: TGTGCCAGCATTCCCCAGGGGGCGAGAAACAATGAGCAGTTCTTC. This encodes CASIPQGARNNEQFF.

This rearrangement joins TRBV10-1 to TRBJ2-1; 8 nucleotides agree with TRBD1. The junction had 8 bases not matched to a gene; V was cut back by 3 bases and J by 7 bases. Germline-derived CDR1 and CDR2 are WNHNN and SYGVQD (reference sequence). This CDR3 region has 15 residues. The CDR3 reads CASSEAGQGKNEQFF. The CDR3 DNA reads TGCGCCAGCAGTGAAGCTGGACAGGGTAAAAATGAGCAGTTCTTC.